The T cell receptor (beta chain) described here comes from a study of cytomegalovirus exposure and HLA in healthy donors. The overall study: Early on, a data release was issued that held 80 million or so unique TCRs from HLA-typed donors.

Researchers ran the PCR with 60 Vbeta and 13 Jbeta primers. TCRdb's table, derived via immunoSEQ multiplex PCR, lists solely in-frame clones and lacks some. The sample includes 150,000 to 200,000 clones, 86% seen only once; the top ten take over 1.5%. Note on this clone: Its antigen is still unknown.

This CDR3 has 12 amino acids. In germline, CDR1 is SQVTM, CDR2 ANQGSEA. V shed 3 bases and J shed 7 bases, with 12 bases lying between them. General study findings and limits: In a later analysis, the majority of CMV-associated beta chains seemingly showed HLA restriction. A likely sequencing artifact accounted for one observed cluster of highly shared sequence variants.

The source of this sequence is a woman aged 18-29 years in good health and CMV-seronegative. The chain links TRBV29-1 to TRBJ1-2, with D possibly TRBD1 on 5 matching bases. Sequencing used PBMCs. The CDR3 sequence: CSVEQGQGGYTF. The DNA of the CDR3 is TGCAGCGTTGAGCAGGGCCAGGGTGGCTACACCTTC.